This passage covers 3 T cell receptor beta chains from one sample sequenced in a study of T cell clones after liver transplantation. TCRdb's copy holds only in-frame clones and misses some; the assay was immunoSEQ multiplex PCR. The sample includes 70,000 or so clones, approximately 92% of them seen just once. This specimen consisted of CD4+ T cells from blood, obtained approximately 27 months after liver transplant. The source of these receptors is a human patient who received a liver transplant. Some T cells may have originated in the graft donor.

The chain is built from TRBV5-1 and TRBJ2-3; 9 bases fit TRBD1. This CDR3 comprises 14 residues. Trimming at V came to 3 bases and at J to 2 bases, leaving 1 base not matched to a gene. Germline V CDR1 and CDR2: SGHRS, YFSETQ. CDR3 sequence: CASSSQGATDTQYF. The CDR3 DNA follows: TGCGCCAGCAGCTCACAGGGGGCCACAGATACGCAGTATTTT.

This sequence joins TRBV7-6 and TRBJ2-7; 7 nucleotides match TRBD2. CDR1 and CDR2 (germline): SGHVS, FNYEAQ. Germline trimming cut 1 base from V and 6 bases from J; bases unmatched to any gene: 6. This CDR3 is built from 14 residues. The CDR3 bases are TGTGCCAGCAGCTTAGGATCATCGGGGGGCGAGCAGTACTTC. Its protein product is CASSLGSSGGEQYF.

The chain joins TRBV7-2 to TRBJ2-5; D possibly matches TRBD1 or TRBD2 (5 bases each). The CDR3 extends over 19 amino acids. Per the germline V gene, CDR1 is SGHTA and CDR2 is FQGNSA. Trimming removed 0 bases at V and 1 base at J, with 21 bases between. CDR3 protein: CASSLAKGRRVGTQETQYF. The CDR3 DNA is TGTGCCAGCAGCTTAGCGAAAGGGAGAAGGGTAGGGACCCAAGAGACCCAGTACTTC.